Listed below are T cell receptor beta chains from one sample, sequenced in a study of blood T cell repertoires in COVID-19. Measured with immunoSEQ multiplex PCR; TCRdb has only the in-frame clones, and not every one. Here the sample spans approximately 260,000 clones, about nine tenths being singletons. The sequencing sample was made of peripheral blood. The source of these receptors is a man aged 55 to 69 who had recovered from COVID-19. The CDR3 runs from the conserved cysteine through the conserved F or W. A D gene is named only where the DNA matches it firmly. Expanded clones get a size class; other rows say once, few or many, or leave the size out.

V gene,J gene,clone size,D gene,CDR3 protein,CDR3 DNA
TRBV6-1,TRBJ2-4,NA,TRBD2,CASSESPTSGGAVAKNIQYF,TGTGCCAGCAGTGAATCCCCGACTAGCGGGGGGGCCGTAGCCAAAAACATTCAGTACTTC
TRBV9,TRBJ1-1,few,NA,CASSGRGYTEAFF,TGTGCCAGCAGCGGCAGGGGTTACACTGAAGCTTTCTTT
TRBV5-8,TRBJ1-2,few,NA,CASSLTGRAFNGYTF,TGTGCCAGCAGCTTGACAGGACGGGCCTTTAATGGCTACACCTTC
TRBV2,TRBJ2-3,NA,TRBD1,CASSPAGGQETDTQYF,TGTGCCAGCAGCCCCGCAGGAGGACAGGAAACAGATACGCAGTATTTT
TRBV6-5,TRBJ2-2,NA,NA,CASSYGRGSGELFF,TGTGCCAGCAGTTACGGAAGAGGATCCGGGGAGCTGTTTTTT
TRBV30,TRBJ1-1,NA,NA,CAWSGGRRWNTEAFF,TGTGCCTGGAGTGGGGGCAGAAGGTGGAACACTGAAGCTTTCTTT
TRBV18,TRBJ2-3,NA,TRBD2,CASSLSTSAVADTQYF,TGTGCCAGCTCACTATCGACTAGCGCAGTCGCAGATACGCAGTATTTT
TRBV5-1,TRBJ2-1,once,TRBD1,CASRPGQGGLNEQFF,TGCGCCAGCAGACCGGGACAGGGGGGTTTGAATGAGCAGTTCTTC
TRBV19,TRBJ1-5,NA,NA,CATCSGLNQPQHF,TGTGCCACCTGCTCAGGACTCAATCAGCCCCAGCATTTT
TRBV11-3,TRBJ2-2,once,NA,CASSSRGTPTGELFF,TGTGCCAGCAGCTCCCGAGGGACTCCTACCGGGGAGCTGTTTTTT
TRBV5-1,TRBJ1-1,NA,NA,CASSSRGGTEAFF,TGCGCCAGCAGCTCCCGGGGTGGGACTGAAGCTTTCTTT
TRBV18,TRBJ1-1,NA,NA,CASSPTGSHLNTEAFF,TGTGCCAGCTCACCAACAGGGAGCCACCTAAACACTGAAGCTTTCTTT
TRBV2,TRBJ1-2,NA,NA,CASSEGTDYGYTF,TGTGCCAGCAGTGAAGGTACAGACTATGGCTACACCTTC
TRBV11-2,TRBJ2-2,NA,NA,CASRGGIAELFF,TGTGCCAGCAGAGGAGGCATAGCCGAGCTGTTTTTT
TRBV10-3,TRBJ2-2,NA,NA,CAISVGGQAGELFF,TGTGCCATCAGTGTCGGCGGGCAAGCCGGGGAGCTGTTTTTT
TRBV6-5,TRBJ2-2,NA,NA,CASRPNAVNTGELFF,TGTGCCAGCAGACCTAACGCCGTAAACACCGGGGAGCTGTTTTTT
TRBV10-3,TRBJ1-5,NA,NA,CAISESKGGSNQPQHF,TGTGCCATCAGTGAGAGTAAGGGAGGAAGCAATCAGCCCCAGCATTTT
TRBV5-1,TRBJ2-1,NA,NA,CASSLEGQGAYNEQFF,TGCGCCAGCAGCTTGGAGGGGCAGGGCGCATACAATGAGCAGTTCTTC
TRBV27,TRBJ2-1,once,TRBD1,CASSPPLWDSSYNEQFF,TGTGCCAGCAGTCCCCCCTTATGGGACAGTTCCTACAATGAGCAGTTCTTC
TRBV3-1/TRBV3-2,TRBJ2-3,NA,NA,CASSPYTRDTQYF,TGTGCCAGCAGCCCATACACGAGGGATACGCAGTATTTT
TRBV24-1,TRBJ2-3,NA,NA,CATSDLRGARTDTQYF,TGTGCCACCAGTGATTTGCGGGGGGCTCGCACAGATACGCAGTATTTT
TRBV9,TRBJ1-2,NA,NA,CASSVEGVPNYGYTF,TGTGCCAGCAGCGTAGAAGGGGTTCCTAACTATGGCTACACCTTC
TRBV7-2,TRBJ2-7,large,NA,CASSLGQYYEQYF,TGTGCCAGCAGCTTAGGACAGTACTACGAGCAGTACTTC
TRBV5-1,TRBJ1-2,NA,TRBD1,CASSLTGTGLDGYTF,TGCGCCAGCAGCTTAACCGGGACAGGGTTGGATGGCTACACCTTC
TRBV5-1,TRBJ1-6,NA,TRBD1,CASSLAPKTGSSPLHF,TGCGCCAGCAGCTTGGCACCAAAGACAGGGAGTTCACCCCTCCACTTT
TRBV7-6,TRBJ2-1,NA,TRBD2,CASRRTSGGLTPYNEQFF,TGTGCCAGCAGGCGGACTAGCGGGGGGCTTACTCCTTACAATGAGCAGTTCTTC
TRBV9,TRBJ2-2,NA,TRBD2,CASSPGLAGPRDTGELFF,TGTGCCAGCAGCCCGGGACTAGCGGGGCCAAGGGACACCGGGGAGCTGTTTTTT